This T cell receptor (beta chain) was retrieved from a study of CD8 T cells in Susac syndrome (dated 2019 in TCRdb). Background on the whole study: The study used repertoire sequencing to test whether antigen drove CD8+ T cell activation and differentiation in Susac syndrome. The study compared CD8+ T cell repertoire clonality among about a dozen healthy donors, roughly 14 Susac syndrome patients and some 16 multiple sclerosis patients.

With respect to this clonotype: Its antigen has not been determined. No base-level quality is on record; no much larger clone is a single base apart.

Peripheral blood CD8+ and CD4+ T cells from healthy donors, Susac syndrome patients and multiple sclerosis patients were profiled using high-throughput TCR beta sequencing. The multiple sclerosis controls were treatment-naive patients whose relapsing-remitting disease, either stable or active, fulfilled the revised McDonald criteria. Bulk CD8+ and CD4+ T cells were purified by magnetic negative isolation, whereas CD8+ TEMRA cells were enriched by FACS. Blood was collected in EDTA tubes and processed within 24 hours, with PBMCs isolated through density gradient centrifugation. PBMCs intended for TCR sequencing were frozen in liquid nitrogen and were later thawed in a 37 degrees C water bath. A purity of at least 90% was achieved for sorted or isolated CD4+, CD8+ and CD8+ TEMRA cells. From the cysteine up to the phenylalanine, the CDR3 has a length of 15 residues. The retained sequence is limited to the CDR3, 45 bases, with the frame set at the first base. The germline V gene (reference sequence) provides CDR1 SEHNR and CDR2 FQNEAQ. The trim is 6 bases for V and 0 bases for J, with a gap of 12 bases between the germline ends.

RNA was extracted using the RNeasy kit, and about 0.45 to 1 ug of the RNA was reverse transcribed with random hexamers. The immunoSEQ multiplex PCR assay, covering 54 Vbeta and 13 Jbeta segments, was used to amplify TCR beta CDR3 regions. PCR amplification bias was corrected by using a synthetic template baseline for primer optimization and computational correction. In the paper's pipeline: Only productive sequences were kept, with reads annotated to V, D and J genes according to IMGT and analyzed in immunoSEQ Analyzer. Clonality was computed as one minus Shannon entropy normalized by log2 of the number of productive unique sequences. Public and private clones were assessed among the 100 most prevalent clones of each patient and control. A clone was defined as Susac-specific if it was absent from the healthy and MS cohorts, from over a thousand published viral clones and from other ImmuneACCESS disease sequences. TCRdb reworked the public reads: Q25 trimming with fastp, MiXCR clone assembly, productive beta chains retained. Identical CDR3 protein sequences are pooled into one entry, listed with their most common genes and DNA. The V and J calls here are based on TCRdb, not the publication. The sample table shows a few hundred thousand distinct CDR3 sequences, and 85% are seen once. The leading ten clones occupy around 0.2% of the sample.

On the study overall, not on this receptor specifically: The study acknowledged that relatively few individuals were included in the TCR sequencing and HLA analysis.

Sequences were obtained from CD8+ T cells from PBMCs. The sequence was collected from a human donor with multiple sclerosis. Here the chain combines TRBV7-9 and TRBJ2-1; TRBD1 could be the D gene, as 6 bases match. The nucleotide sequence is TGTGCCAGCAGATCCACAGGGAGCTCCTACAATGAGCAGTTCTTC. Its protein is CASRSTGSSYNEQFF.